This T cell receptor (beta chain) originates from a study of Graves' ophthalmopathy and Graves' hyperthyroidism. V shed 1 base and J 3 bases; nucleotides not matched to a gene: 7. The CDR3 length is 16 residues. Study-wide results and limits: For separating ophthalmopathy from stable hyperthyroidism, a 13-signature model gave over 85% sensitivity and roughly 77% specificity. Ophthalmopathy progression cases were predicted by the model with 60% to 71% sensitivity and 72% to 80% specificity.

Using RNA transcripts, the TCR beta CDR3 regions were amplified. In the first round, RT-PCR was carried out with HTBI primers, and a multiplex PCR formed the second round. MiXCR, applied by TCRdb to the multiplex PCR reads, yields one record per CDR3 protein. This table has approximately 1.2 million distinct CDR3 sequences, about 38% appearing once. As for this clonotype: Its antigen remains unknown.

In this cohort, patients with other autoimmune diseases, uncontrolled infections, pregnancy or lactation were excluded. Physicians reached a diagnosis by relying on clinical symptoms, serum thyroxine, TRAb, thyroid ultrasound and orbital computed tomography. Material: peripheral blood or thyroid tissue (not recorded which). The chain joins TRBV12-3 or TRBV12-4 to TRBJ2-5, with 8 nucleotides matching TRBD1. This receptor was identified in an adult man with Graves' hyperthyroidism. In nucleotides, the CDR3 is TGTGCCAGCAGTTTAGTAGGACAGGGAAGGGAAGAGACCCAGTACTTC. Its translation is CASSLVGQGREETQYF.